The next 10 T cell receptor beta chains were all read from a single sample in a study of blood T cell repertoires in COVID-19. Only in-frame clones appear in the TCRdb table, and some are missing; sequencing was by immunoSEQ multiplex PCR. The sample includes 25,000 to 30,000 clones, roughly 90% of them seen just once. The sample consisted of peripheral blood. The receptors shown here come from a human donor in a cohort sampled during active COVID-19.

This clone has a single count. The chain has TRBV10-3 and TRBJ1-2, with 7 bases fitting TRBD1. V trimming: 2 bases; J trimming: 4 bases; junction bases outside the gene matches: 4. The CDR3 consists of 14 residues. The V gene's germline CDR1 is ENHRY and CDR2 SYGVKD. DNA for the CDR3: TGTGCCATCAGTGAGCCAGACAGGGCCTATGGCTACACCTTC. It translates to CAISEPDRAYGYTF.

The chain combines TRBV19 with TRBJ1-1; 8 bases align to TRBD1. The V segment lost 6 bases and the J segment 8 bases; nucleotides outside the gene matches: 5. The CDR3 spans 12 residues. From germline, CDR1 is LNHDA and CDR2 SQIVND (reference sequence). In DNA, the CDR3 is TGTGCCAGTAGCACCCGGACAGGGGAAGCTTTCTTT. Protein sequence: CASSTRTGEAFF.

The chain is built from TRBV9 and TRBJ2-1; 9 positions match TRBD2. The CDR3 sequence is 14 residues long. Germline lookup yields CDR1 SGDLS and CDR2 YYNGEE. V was clipped by 2 bases and J by 10 bases; unmatched bases: 7. The CDR3 DNA is TGTGCCAGCAGCGTGGAAGCGGGAGGATTCGAGCAGTTCTTC. It yields the protein CASSVEAGGFEQFF.

V usage is TRBV2 and J usage is TRBJ2-5, with D uncertain. The germline V gene encodes CDR1 SNHLY and CDR2 FYNNEI. The V end lost 3 bases, the J end lost 2 bases, and 7 bases lay between the germline ends. This CDR3 spans 13 amino acids. CDR3 protein: CASSERLQETQYF. CDR3 bases: TGTGCCAGCAGTGAGCGGTTACAAGAGACCCAGTACTTC.

This chain connects TRBV5-6 to TRBJ1-5; D is undetermined. Per the germline V gene, CDR1 is SGHDT and CDR2 is YYEEEE. This CDR3 has 14 residues. V lost 0 bases, J lost 4 bases, and 8 bases lay in between. In DNA form, the CDR3 reads TGTGCCAGCAGCTTGGGACTCGGGAATCAGCCCCAGCATTTT. It specifies CASSLGLGNQPQHF.

The chain is built from TRBV25-1 and TRBJ1-2; 8 bases align to TRBD1. Germline lookup yields CDR1 MGHDK and CDR2 SYGVNS. There are 13 residues in the CDR3. Trimming cost V 7 bases and J 8 bases; bases outside gene matches: 9. The CDR3 nucleotides read TGTGCCAGCACAGGGGACAGGCTCTCAGGCTACACCTTC. This translates into CASTGDRLSGYTF.

CDR3 DNA sequence: TGTGCCAGCAGCCGGGGGGTTCATATCATGGAGACCCAGTACTTC. This gives the protein CASSRGVHIMETQYF. The chain is built from TRBV3-1 (or the pseudogene TRBV3-2) and TRBJ2-5, with D perhaps TRBD2 (6 bases). The CDR3 has 15 residues. The V end was cut by 4 bases, the J end by 5 bases, with 17 bases between. Germline loops: CDR1 LGHDT, CDR2 YNNKEL (reference sequence).

The J gene is TRBJ2-1, the V gene TRBV24-1; D is unclear. CDR3 length: 17 amino acids. V gave up 3 bases and J gave up 7 bases, with 21 bases separating them. Germline V gives CDR1 KGHDR, CDR2 SFDVKD. The CDR3 bases are TGTGCCACCAGTGATGCAAGTGGTCCTTCCTTGAGTAATGAGCAGTTCTTC. Translated: CATSDASGPSLSNEQFF.

By sample fraction, this clone is medium-sized. The chain recombines TRBV7-9 with TRBJ1-2, with D possibly being TRBD1 (5 bases). Trimming stripped 6 bases from V and 7 bases from J, with 18 bases between. There are 14 residues in the CDR3. Germline V gene lookup returns CDR1 SEHNR and CDR2 FQNEAQ (reference sequence). CDR3 protein: CASSSGFRSAGYTF. The CDR3 region has the DNA TGTGCCAGCAGTTCAGGGTTTAGGTCCGCTGGCTACACCTTC.

The chain is built from TRBV7-2 and TRBJ2-7; 7 bases line up with TRBD2. CDR1 is SGHTA and CDR2 is FQGNSA in the germline V gene. This CDR3 has 14 amino acids. Trimming took 5 bases from V and 3 from J; bases not matched to a gene: 7. The CDR3 sequence is CASSPGLVVYEQYF. The CDR3 coding sequence is TGTGCCAGCAGCCCAGGACTAGTTGTCTACGAGCAGTACTTC.